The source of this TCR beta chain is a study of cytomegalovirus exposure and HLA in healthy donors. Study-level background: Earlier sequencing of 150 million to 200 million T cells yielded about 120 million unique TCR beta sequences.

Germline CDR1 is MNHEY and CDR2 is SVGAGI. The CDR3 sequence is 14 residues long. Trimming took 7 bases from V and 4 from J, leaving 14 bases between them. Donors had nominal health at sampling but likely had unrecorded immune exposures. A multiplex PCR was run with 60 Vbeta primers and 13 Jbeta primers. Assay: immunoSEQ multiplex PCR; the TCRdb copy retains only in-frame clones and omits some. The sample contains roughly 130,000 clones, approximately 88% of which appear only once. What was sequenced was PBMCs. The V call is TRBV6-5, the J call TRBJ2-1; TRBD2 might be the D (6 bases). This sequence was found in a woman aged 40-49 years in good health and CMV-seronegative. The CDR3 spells CASNPGARYNEQFF. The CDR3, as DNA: TGTGCCAGCAACCCGGGAGCCCGGTACAATGAGCAGTTCTTC.